This T cell receptor beta chain is drawn from a study of OX40 agonist ivuxolimab in advanced cancers. As for the study in general: Patients assigned to dose escalation were diagnosed with hepatocellular carcinoma, melanoma, renal cell or head and neck cancer. A partial response was reached by three patients: one with hepatocellular carcinoma and two with cutaneous melanoma. Study observations and caveats: No determination was made of the antigen specificity of the expanded peripheral T cells. Clonal expansion by week 6 occurred in CD4+ and CD8+ blood T cells (at 0.1 to 3.0 mg/kg).

Measured with immunoSEQ multiplex PCR; TCRdb has only the in-frame clones, and not every one. The sample shows around 57,000 clones, just over 85% of them seen only once. A word on this clone: What it recognizes is unknown.

The CDR3 length is 14 residues. J gave up 10 bases and V 0 bases, and 4 bases lay outside the gene matches. Germline CDR1 reads SGHNT; CDR2 reads YYREEE (reference sequence). The gene calls are TRBV5-4 and TRBJ2-1, with 10 bases fitting TRBD1. The sequence was collected from an adult with an advanced solid tumor such as melanoma, head and neck, liver or kidney cancer. The material was CD4+ or CD8+ T cells sorted from blood, obtained in a trial of the OX40 agonist ivuxolimab. CDR3 bases: TGTGCCAGCAGCTTGGGGGGACAGGGGCGCGAGCAGTTCTTC. This encodes CASSLGGQGREQFF. Complete variable domain (other parts from reference TRBV5-4 and TRBJ2-1): ETGVTQSPTHLIKTRGQQVTLRCSSQSGHNTVSWYQQALGQGPQFIFQYYREEENGRGNFPPRFSGLQFPNYSSELNVNALELDDSALYLCASSLGGQGREQFFGPGTRLTVL.